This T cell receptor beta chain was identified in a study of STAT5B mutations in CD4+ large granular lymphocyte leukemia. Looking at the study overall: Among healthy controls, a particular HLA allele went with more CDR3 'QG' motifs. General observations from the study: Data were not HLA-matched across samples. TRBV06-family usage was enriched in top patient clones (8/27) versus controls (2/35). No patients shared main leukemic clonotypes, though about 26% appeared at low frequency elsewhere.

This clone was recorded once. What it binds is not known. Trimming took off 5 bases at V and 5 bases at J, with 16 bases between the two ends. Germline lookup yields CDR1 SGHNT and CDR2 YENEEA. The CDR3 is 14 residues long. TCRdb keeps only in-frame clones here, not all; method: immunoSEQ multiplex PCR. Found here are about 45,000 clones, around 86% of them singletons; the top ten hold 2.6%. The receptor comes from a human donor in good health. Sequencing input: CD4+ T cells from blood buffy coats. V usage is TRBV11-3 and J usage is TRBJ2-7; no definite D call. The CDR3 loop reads CASSPSKGTHEQYF. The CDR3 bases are TGTGCCAGCAGCCCCTCAAAAGGCACCCACGAGCAGTACTTC.